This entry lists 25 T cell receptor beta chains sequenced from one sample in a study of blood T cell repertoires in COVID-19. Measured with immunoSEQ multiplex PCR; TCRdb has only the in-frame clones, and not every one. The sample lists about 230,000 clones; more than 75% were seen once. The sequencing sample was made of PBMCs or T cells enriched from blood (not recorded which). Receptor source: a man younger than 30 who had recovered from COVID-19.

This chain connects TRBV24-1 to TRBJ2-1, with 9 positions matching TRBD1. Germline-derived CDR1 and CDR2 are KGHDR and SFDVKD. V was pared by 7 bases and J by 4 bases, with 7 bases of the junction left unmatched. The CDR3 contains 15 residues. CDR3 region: CATRTGTGNYNEQFF. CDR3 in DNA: TGTGCCACCAGGACCGGGACAGGGAATTACAATGAGCAGTTCTTC.

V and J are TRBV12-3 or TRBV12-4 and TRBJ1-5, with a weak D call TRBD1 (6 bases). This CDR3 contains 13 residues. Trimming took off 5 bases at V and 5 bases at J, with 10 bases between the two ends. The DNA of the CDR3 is TGTGCCAGCAGTCCCGAGGGGGATCAGCCCCAGCATTTT. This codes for CASSPEGDQPQHF.

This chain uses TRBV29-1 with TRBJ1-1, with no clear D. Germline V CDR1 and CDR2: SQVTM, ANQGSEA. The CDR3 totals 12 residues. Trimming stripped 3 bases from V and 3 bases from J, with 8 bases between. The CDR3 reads CSVDPVDTEAFF. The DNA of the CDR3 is TGCAGCGTTGATCCGGTGGACACTGAAGCTTTCTTT.

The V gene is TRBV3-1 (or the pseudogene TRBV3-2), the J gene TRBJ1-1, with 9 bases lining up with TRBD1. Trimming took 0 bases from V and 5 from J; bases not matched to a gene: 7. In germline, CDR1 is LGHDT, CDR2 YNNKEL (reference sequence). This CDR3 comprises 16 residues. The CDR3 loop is CASSQDRYRGRTEAFF. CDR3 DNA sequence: TGTGCCAGCAGCCAAGATAGGTACAGGGGGCGAACTGAAGCTTTCTTT.

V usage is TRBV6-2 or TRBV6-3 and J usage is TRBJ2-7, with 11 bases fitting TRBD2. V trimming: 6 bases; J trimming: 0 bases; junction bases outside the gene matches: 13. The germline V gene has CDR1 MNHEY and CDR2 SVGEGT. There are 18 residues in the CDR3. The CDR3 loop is CASSVKTSGELPSYEQYF. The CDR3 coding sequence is TGTGCCAGCAGCGTCAAGACTAGCGGGGAACTTCCCTCCTACGAGCAGTACTTC.

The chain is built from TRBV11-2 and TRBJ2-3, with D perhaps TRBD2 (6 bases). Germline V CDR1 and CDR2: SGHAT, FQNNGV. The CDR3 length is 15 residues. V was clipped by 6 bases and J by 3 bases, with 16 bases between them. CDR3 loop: CASRPLGGVTDTQYF. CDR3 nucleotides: TGTGCCAGCAGACCCTTGGGCGGGGTTACAGATACGCAGTATTTT.

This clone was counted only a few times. The CDR3 bases are TGTGCCACCAGCAGAGATTTCAGGAATGAAAAACTGTTTTTT. Translated, it gives CATSRDFRNEKLFF. V and J are TRBV15 and TRBJ1-4; D remains unclear. V was trimmed by 0 bases and J by 5 bases, leaving 7 bases between them. The CDR3 has 14 amino acids. The germline V gene encodes CDR1 LNHNV and CDR2 YYDKDF (reference sequence). Full variable domain (remainder filled in from reference TRBV15 and TRBJ1-4): DAMVIQNPRYQVTQFGKPVTLSCSQTLNHNVMYWYQQKSSQAPKLLFHYYDKDFNNEADTPDNFQSRRPNTSFCFLDIRSPGLGDTAMYLCATSRDFRNEKLFFGSGTQLSVL.

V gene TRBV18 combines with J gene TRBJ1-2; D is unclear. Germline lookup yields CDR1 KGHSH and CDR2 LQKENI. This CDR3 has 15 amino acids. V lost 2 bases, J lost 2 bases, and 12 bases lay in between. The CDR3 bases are TGTGCCAGCTCACCATCCCAAGGAGAGAACTATGGCTACACCTTC. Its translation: CASSPSQGENYGYTF.

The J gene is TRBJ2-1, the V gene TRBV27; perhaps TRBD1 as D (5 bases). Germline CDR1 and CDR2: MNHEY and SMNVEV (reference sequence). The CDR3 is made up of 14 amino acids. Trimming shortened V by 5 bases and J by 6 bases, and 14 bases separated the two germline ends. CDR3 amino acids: CASSQPRVANEQFF. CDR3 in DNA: TGTGCCAGCAGTCAACCCAGGGTAGCCAATGAGCAGTTCTTC.

In nucleotides, the CDR3 is TGTGCCATCAGTGAGAGTAGCGGGGGTGAATCTGGGGAGACCCAGTACTTC. The encoded protein is CAISESSGGESGETQYF. The chain carries TRBV10-3 and TRBJ2-5; 9 bases are shared with TRBD2. This CDR3 is built from 17 residues. Trimming took 2 bases from V and 5 from J; bases not matched to a gene: 12. The germline V gene has CDR1 ENHRY and CDR2 SYGVKD.

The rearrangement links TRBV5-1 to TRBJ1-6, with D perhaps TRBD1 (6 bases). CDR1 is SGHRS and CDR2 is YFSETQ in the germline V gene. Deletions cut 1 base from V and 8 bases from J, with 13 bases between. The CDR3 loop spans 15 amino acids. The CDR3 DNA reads TGCGCCAGCAGCTTGTCCTGGGACATTGATTCACCCCTCCACTTT. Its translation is CASSLSWDIDSPLHF.

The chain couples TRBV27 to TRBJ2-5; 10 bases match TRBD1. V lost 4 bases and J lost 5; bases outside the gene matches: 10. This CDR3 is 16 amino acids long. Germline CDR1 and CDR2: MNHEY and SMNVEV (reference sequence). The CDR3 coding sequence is TGTGCCAGCAGTTCAGGACAGGGGGAAGTGTCGGAGACCCAGTACTTC. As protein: CASSSGQGEVSETQYF.

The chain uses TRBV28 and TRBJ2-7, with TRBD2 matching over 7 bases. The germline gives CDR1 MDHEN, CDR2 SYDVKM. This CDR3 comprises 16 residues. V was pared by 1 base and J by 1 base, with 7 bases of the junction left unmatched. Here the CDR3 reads CASSLSGGGTSYEQYF. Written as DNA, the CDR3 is TGTGCCAGCAGTTTATCGGGGGGAGGAACTTCCTACGAGCAGTACTTC.

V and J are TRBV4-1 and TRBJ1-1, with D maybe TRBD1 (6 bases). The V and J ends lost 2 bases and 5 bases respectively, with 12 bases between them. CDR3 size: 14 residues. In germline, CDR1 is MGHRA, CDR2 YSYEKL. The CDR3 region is CASSQPITGTEAFF. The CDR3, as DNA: TGCGCCAGCAGCCAACCTATTACAGGGACTGAAGCTTTCTTT.

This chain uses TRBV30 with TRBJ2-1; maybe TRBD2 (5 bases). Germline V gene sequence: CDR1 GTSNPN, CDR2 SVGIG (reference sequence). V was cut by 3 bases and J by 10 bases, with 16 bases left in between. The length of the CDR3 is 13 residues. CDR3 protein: CAWRRVSAREQFF. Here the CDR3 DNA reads TGTGCCTGGAGGCGGGTTTCTGCAAGGGAGCAGTTCTTC.

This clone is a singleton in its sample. This chain's CDR3 is CASSPVVREGPYEQYF. The CDR3 DNA follows: TGTGCCAGCTCACCGGTAGTCCGGGAGGGACCCTACGAGCAGTACTTC. The chain uses TRBV18 and TRBJ2-7, with 8 bases that match TRBD2. The CDR3 spans 16 residues. Germline values: CDR1 KGHSH, CDR2 LQKENI. J lost 2 bases, V lost 3 bases, and 9 bases had no gene match.

Written as DNA, the CDR3 is TGTGCCAGCAGCTTGTTCACAAACACTGAAGCTTTCTTT. Encoded protein: CASSLFTNTEAFF. The chain is built from TRBV11-3 and TRBJ1-1; D remains ambiguous. CDR1 SGHNT and CDR2 YENEEA come from the germline V gene. Trimming left V 3 bases short and J 2 bases short, with 7 bases between. This CDR3 comprises 13 residues. The full variable domain, rest sourced from reference TRBV11-3 and TRBJ1-1, is EAGVVQSPRYKIIEKKQPVAFWCNPISGHNTLYWYLQNLGQGPELLIRYENEEAVDDSQLPKDRFSAERLKGVDSTLKIQPAELGDSAVYLCASSLFTNTEAFFGQGTRLTVV.

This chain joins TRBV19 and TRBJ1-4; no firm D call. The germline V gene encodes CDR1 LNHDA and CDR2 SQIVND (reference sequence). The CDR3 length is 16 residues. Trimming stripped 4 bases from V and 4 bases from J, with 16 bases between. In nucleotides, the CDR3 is TGTGCCAGTAGTACGGGTCCTACCCGATTTAATGAAAAACTGTTTTTT. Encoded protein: CASSTGPTRFNEKLFF.

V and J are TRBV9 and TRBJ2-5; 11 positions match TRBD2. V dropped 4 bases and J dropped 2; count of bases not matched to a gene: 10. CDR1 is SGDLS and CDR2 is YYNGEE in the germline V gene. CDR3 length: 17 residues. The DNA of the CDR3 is TGTGCCAGCAGCCCTCACGGAGGGACTAGCGGACAAGAGACCCAGTACTTC. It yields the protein CASSPHGGTSGQETQYF.

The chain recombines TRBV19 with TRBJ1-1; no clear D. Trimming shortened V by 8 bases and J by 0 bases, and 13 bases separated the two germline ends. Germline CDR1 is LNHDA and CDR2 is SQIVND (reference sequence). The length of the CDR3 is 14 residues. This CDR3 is CASAQTSMNTEAFF. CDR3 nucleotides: TGTGCCAGTGCACAAACCTCCATGAACACTGAAGCTTTCTTT. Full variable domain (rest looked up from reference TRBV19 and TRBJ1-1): DGGITQSPKYLFRKEGQNVTLSCEQNLNHDAMYWYRQDPGQGLRLIYYSQIVNDFQKGDIAEGYSVSREKKESFPLTVTSAQKNPTAFYLCASAQTSMNTEAFFGQGTRLTVV.

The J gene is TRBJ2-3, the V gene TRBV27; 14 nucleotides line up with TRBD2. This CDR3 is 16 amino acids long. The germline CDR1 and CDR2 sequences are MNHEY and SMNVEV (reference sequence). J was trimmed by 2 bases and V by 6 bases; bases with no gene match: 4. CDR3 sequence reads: CASSQGLAGDTDTQYF. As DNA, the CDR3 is TGTGCCAGCAGCCAGGGACTAGCGGGAGACACAGATACGCAGTATTTT.

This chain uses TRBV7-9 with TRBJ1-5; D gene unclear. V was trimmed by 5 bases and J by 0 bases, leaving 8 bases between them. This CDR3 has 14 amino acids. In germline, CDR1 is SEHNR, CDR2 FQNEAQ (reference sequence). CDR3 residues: CASSADTSNQPQHF. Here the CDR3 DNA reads TGTGCCAGCAGCGCCGACACTAGCAATCAGCCCCAGCATTTT.

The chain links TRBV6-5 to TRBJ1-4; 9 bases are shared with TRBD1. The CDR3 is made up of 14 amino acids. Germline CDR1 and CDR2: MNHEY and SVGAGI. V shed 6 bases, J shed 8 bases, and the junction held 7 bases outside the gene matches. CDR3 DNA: TGTGCCAGCAGCCTGGGACAGGGAAGGGAAAAACTGTTTTTT. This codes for CASSLGQGREKLFF.

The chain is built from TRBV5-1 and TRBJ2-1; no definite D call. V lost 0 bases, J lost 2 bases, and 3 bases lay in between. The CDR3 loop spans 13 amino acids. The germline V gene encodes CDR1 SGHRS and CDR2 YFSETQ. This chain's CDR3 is CASSLATYNEQFF. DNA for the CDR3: TGCGCCAGCAGCTTGGCCACCTACAATGAGCAGTTCTTC.

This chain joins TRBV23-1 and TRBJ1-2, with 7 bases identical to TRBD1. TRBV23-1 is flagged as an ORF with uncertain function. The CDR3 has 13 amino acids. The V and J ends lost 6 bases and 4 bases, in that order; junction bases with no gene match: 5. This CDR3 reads CASRDRRTYGYTF. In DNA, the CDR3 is TGCGCCAGCAGGGACAGGCGGACCTATGGCTACACCTTC.